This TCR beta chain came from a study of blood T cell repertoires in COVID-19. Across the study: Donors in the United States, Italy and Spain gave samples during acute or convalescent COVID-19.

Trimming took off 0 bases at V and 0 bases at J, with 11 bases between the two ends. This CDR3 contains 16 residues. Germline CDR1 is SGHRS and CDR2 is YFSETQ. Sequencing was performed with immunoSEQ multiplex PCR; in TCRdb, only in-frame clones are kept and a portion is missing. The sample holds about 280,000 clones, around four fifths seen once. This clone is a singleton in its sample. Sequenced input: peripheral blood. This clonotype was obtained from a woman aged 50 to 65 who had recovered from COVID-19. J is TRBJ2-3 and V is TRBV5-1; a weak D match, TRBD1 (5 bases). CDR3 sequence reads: CASSLGQSTSTDTQYF. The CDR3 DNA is TGCGCCAGCAGCTTGGGACAGAGTACTAGCACAGATACGCAGTATTTT.